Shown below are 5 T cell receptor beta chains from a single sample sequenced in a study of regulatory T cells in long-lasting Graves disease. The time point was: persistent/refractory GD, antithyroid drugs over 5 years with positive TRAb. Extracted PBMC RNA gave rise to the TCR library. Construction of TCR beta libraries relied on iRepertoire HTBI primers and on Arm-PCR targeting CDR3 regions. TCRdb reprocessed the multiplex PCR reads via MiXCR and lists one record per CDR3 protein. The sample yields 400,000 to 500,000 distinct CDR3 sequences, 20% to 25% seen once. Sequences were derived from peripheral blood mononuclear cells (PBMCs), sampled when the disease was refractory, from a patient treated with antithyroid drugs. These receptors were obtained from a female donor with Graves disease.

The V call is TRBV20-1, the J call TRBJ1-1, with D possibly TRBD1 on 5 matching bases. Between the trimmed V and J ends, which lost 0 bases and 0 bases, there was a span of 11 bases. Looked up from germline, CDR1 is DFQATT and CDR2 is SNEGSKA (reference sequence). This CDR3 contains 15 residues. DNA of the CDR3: TGCAGTGCTAGAGATAGGGACGGAATGAACACTGAAGCTTTCTTT. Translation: CSARDRDGMNTEAFF.

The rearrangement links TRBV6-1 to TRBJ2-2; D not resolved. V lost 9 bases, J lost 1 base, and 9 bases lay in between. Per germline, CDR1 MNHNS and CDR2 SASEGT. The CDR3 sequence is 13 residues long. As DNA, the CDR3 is TGTGCCAGTGCGCCGGTGAACACCGGGGAGCTGTTTTTT. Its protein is CASAPVNTGELFF.

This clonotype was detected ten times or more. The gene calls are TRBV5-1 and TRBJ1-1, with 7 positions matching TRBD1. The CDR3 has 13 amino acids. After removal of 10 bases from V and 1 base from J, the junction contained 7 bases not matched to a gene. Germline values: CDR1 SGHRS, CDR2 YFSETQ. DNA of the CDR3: TGCGCCTGCCGGGACAGCGAGAACACTGAAGCTTTCTTT. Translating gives CACRDSENTEAFF.

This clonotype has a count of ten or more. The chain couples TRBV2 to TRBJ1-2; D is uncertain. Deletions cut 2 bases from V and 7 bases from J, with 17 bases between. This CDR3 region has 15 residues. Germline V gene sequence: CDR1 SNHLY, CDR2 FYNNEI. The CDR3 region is CASSESQPTIGGYTF. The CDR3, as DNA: TGTGCCAGCAGTGAATCCCAACCCACGATAGGTGGCTACACCTTC.

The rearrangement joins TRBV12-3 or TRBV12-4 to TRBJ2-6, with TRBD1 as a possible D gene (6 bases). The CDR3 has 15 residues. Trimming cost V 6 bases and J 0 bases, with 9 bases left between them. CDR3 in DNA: TGTGCCAGCAGATTGGACAGCTCTGGGGCCAACGTCCTGACTTTC. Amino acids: CASRLDSSGANVLTF.